Below, 27 T cell receptor beta chains from the same sample are listed, as sequenced in a study of technical replicates of blood from a handful of donors. Sequenced by immunoSEQ multiplex PCR; TCRdb stores in-frame clones only, minus some. In the table there are 95,000 or so clones, roughly 95% of which are singletons. What was sequenced was T cells isolated from PBMCs. The source is a human donor in good health.

This clone was picked up one time. The chain combines TRBV27 with TRBJ2-5, with D uncertain. Germline values: CDR1 MNHEY, CDR2 SMNVEV (reference sequence). The CDR3 runs 13 residues. Deletions cut 0 bases from V and 7 bases from J, with 9 bases between. The CDR3: CASSLSPLATQYF. The CDR3 bases are TGTGCCAGCAGTTTATCCCCCCTGGCGACCCAGTACTTC.

This chain links TRBV14 with TRBJ1-1; unclear D gene. V was clipped by 1 base and J by 3 bases, with 6 bases between them. Germline assignment: CDR1 SGHDN and CDR2 FVKESK. This CDR3 has 13 residues. The CDR3 sequence: CASSQAVYTEAFF. In DNA, the CDR3 is TGTGCCAGCAGCCAAGCGGTTTACACTGAAGCTTTCTTT.

This clone has a single count. The chain carries TRBV27 and TRBJ1-2; the D gene is possibly TRBD1 (6 bases). Looked up from germline, CDR1 is MNHEY and CDR2 is SMNVEV (reference sequence). Trimming left V 5 bases short and J 4 bases short, with 17 bases between. The CDR3 has 15 residues. The CDR3 protein is CASSPTLTGLYGYTF. The CDR3 nucleotides read TGTGCCAGCAGTCCGACCCTTACAGGGCTCTATGGCTACACCTTC.

The chain couples TRBV4-3 to TRBJ2-1; 7 bases map to TRBD1. CDR1 and CDR2 (germline): LGHNA, YSLEER. The CDR3 covers 16 residues. V shed 4 bases and J 2 bases; nucleotides not matched to a gene: 8. CDR3 nucleotides: TGCGCCAGCAGCCTTCTACAGGGGCCTACCTACAATGAGCAGTTCTTC. Encoded protein: CASSLLQGPTYNEQFF.

Written as DNA, the CDR3 is TGTGCCTGGAGTGCACAACTAGCGGGAGTTGGCGAGCAGTACTTC. Its protein product is CAWSAQLAGVGEQYF. The J gene is TRBJ2-7, the V gene TRBV30; 11 bases fit TRBD2. V gave up 1 base and J gave up 6 bases; unmatched junction bases: 8. The CDR3 covers 15 residues. Germline loops: CDR1 GTSNPN, CDR2 SVGIG (reference sequence).

The V gene is TRBV6-1, the J gene TRBJ1-5; the D is unclear. The CDR3 covers 14 residues. V was cut by 8 bases and J by 3 bases, with 14 bases left in between. The germline V gene encodes CDR1 MNHNS and CDR2 SASEGT. CDR3 in amino acids: CASAGSGNNQPQHF. In nucleotides, the CDR3 is TGTGCCAGCGCTGGTTCAGGTAACAATCAGCCCCAGCATTTT.

This chain joins TRBV6-6 and TRBJ2-4; TRBD2 matches at 9 bases. The length of the CDR3 is 16 residues. V shed 1 base, J shed 1 base, and the junction held 2 bases outside the gene matches. Germline V gives CDR1 MNHNY, CDR2 SVGAGI (reference sequence). CDR3 nucleotides: TGTGCCAGCAGTTACTACCTAGCGGGGGCCAAAAACATTCAGTACTTC. It yields the protein CASSYYLAGAKNIQYF.

V usage is TRBV11-3 and J usage is TRBJ2-1; the match to TRBD1 covers 7 bases. The junction had 1 base not matched to a gene; V was cut back by 4 bases and J by 1 base. CDR1 SGHNT and CDR2 YENEEA come from the germline V gene. The CDR3 sequence is 14 residues long. CDR3 sequence: CASSSGQSYNEQFF. The CDR3 region has the DNA TGTGCCAGCAGCTCGGGACAGTCCTACAATGAGCAGTTCTTC. Together with reference TRBV11-3 and TRBJ2-1, the CDR3 gives the full variable domain: EAGVVQSPRYKIIEKKQPVAFWCNPISGHNTLYWYLQNLGQGPELLIRYENEEAVDDSQLPKDRFSAERLKGVDSTLKIQPAELGDSAVYLCASSSGQSYNEQFFGPGTRLTVL.

V and J are TRBV18 and TRBJ2-1, with 14 positions matching TRBD2. CDR1 and CDR2 (germline): KGHSH, LQKENI. This CDR3 comprises 15 residues. Trimming at V came to 2 bases and at J to 8 bases, leaving 2 bases not matched to a gene. The CDR3 DNA is TGTGCCAGCTCACCAGGGACTAGCGGGAGCTATGAGCAGTTCTTC. This codes for CASSPGTSGSYEQFF. The variable domain in full, completed from reference TRBV18 and TRBJ2-1, reads NAGVMQNPRHLVRRRGQEARLRCSPMKGHSHVYWYRQLPEEGLKFMVYLQKENIIDESGMPKERFSAEFPKEGPSILRIQQVVRGDSAAYFCASSPGTSGSYEQFFGPGTRLTVL.

V is TRBV5-6 and J is TRBJ2-7; 9 nucleotides line up with TRBD2. Germline CDR1 and CDR2: SGHDT and YYEEEE. The CDR3 contains 17 residues. The trim removed 2 bases at V and 7 bases at J, leaving 16 bases unmatched. The CDR3 sequence is CASSFPPWREGHVEQYF. The DNA for the CDR3 is TGTGCCAGCAGCTTTCCCCCCTGGCGGGAGGGCCATGTGGAGCAGTACTTC.

J is TRBJ1-2 and V is TRBV6-5; a possible D gene is TRBD1 (5 bases). Germline V gene lookup returns CDR1 MNHEY and CDR2 SVGAGI. V was cut by 6 bases and J by 4 bases, with 12 bases left in between. CDR3 size: 13 residues. As DNA, the CDR3 is TGTGCCAGCAGCTTAGACAGCCTCTATGGCTACACCTTC. Translation: CASSLDSLYGYTF.

The J gene is TRBJ2-7, the V gene TRBV15, with D tentatively TRBD2 (5 bases). V gave up 9 bases and J gave up 1 base, with 13 bases separating them. The CDR3 length is 13 residues. Germline CDR1 is LNHNV and CDR2 is YYDKDF (reference sequence). This CDR3 is CATSQLVSYEQYF. Here the CDR3 DNA reads TGTGCCACTTCGCAACTAGTATCCTACGAGCAGTACTTC. Full variable domain (missing parts from reference TRBV15 and TRBJ2-7): DAMVIQNPRYQVTQFGKPVTLSCSQTLNHNVMYWYQQKSSQAPKLLFHYYDKDFNNEADTPDNFQSRRPNTSFCFLDIRSPGLGDTAMYLCATSQLVSYEQYFGPGTRLTVT.

This rearrangement joins TRBV9 to TRBJ2-2, with D perhaps matching TRBD1 (6 bases). The V gene's germline CDR1 is SGDLS and CDR2 YYNGEE. The length of the CDR3 is 15 residues. V lost 4 bases to trimming and J lost 4 bases, with 14 bases between them. The CDR3 bases are TGTGCCAGCAGCCTTTGGGACACTTCCACCGGGGAGCTGTTTTTT. Its translation: CASSLWDTSTGELFF. The whole variable domain, remainder taken from reference TRBV9 and TRBJ2-2, is DSGVTQTPKHLITATGQRVTLRCSPRSGDLSVYWYQQSLDQGLQFLIQYYNGEERAKGNILERFSAQQFPDLHSELNLSSLELGDSALYFCASSLWDTSTGELFFGEGSRLTVL.

The chain joins TRBV5-5 to TRBJ1-5, with 12 bases fitting TRBD1. CDR3 size: 15 residues. CDR1 SGHKS and CDR2 YYEKEE come from the germline V gene (reference sequence). V shed 2 bases, J shed 6 bases, and the junction held 3 bases outside the gene matches. The CDR3 sequence: CASSLGTGGGQPQHF. The CDR3 region has the DNA TGTGCCAGCAGCTTAGGGACAGGGGGCGGTCAGCCCCAGCATTTT.

This chain links TRBV19 with TRBJ2-7; D might be TRBD1 (5 bases). The CDR3 contains 13 residues. Germline V lookup: CDR1 LNHDA, CDR2 SQIVND (reference sequence). V was clipped by 5 bases and J by 0 bases, with 8 bases between them. CDR3 region: CASSFQGSYEQYF. As DNA, the CDR3 is TGTGCCAGTAGTTTCCAGGGCTCCTACGAGCAGTACTTC.

The V and J genes are TRBV28 and TRBJ1-5, with a possible D match to TRBD1 (6 bases). Germline CDR1 is MDHEN and CDR2 is SYDVKM. The V gene lost 3 bases and the J gene lost 2 bases, with 11 bases spanning the gap. The CDR3 runs 15 residues. This CDR3 reads CASSLGASGNQPQHF. The CDR3 coding sequence is TGTGCCAGCAGTTTGGGGGCGTCCGGCAATCAGCCCCAGCATTTT.

The chain couples TRBV10-2 to TRBJ2-2; D gene uncertain. Germline CDR1 is WSHSY and CDR2 is SAAADI. Deletions cut 3 bases from V and 6 bases from J, with 2 bases between. The CDR3 extends over 11 amino acids. CDR3 DNA: TGCGCCAGCAGTGACGCCGGGGAGCTGTTTTTT. Translated: CASSDAGELFF.

This sequence joins TRBV5-1 and TRBJ2-1; D unresolved. The V gene lost 0 bases and the J gene lost 5 bases, with 6 bases spanning the gap. The CDR3 has 13 residues. The germline V gene encodes CDR1 SGHRS and CDR2 YFSETQ. In DNA form, the CDR3 reads TGCGCCAGCAGCTTGGGCCGCGACAATGAGCAGTTCTTC. Translation: CASSLGRDNEQFF.

The CDR3 loop is CASSLGGGPYEQYF. CDR3 bases: TGTGCCAGCAGCTTAGGGGGAGGACCCTACGAGCAGTACTTC. This chain joins TRBV7-9 and TRBJ2-7; tentative D call: TRBD2 (6 bases). This CDR3 is 14 amino acids long. CDR1 is SEHNR, CDR2 FQNEAQ, per germline (reference sequence). With 1 base removed from V and 2 bases from J, the gap between germline ends came to 9 bases.

This rearrangement joins TRBV6-5 to TRBJ2-1, with 8 bases matching TRBD2. Germline CDR1 reads MNHEY; CDR2 reads SVGAGI. Unmatched junction bases numbered 10, after V lost 5 bases and J lost 7 bases. This CDR3 is 15 amino acids long. CDR3 amino acids: CASSPDSGKGNEQFF. In DNA form, the CDR3 reads TGTGCCAGCAGTCCCGATAGCGGGAAGGGGAATGAGCAGTTCTTC.

V gene TRBV5-8 combines with J gene TRBJ1-1, with 7 bases that match TRBD1. The CDR3 is 13 residues long. The J segment lost 4 bases and the V segment lost 3 bases, leaving 3 bases of the junction unmatched. Germline-derived CDR1 and CDR2 are SGHTS and YDEGEE. CDR3 residues: CASSYDRATEAFF. CDR3 nucleotides: TGTGCCAGCAGCTACGACAGGGCCACTGAAGCTTTCTTT.

This clone was observed once. This chain joins TRBV5-1 and TRBJ1-4, with TRBD1 matching 10 bases. The V gene end was trimmed by 6 bases and the J gene end by 8 bases; junction bases not matched to a gene: 10. Germline V CDR1 and CDR2: SGHRS, YFSETQ. The CDR3 covers 15 residues. CDR3 sequence reads: CASKKGGTGVEKLFF. DNA for the CDR3: TGCGCCAGCAAAAAGGGCGGGACAGGGGTAGAAAAACTGTTTTTT.

The CDR3: CASSRGQGAGGYTF. The CDR3 coding sequence is TGTGCCAGTAGTAGGGGACAGGGGGCTGGTGGCTACACCTTC. The J gene is TRBJ1-2, the V gene TRBV19, with 12 nucleotides matching TRBD1. CDR1 and CDR2 (germline): LNHDA, SQIVND (reference sequence). This CDR3 contains 14 residues. V shed 4 bases and J 7 bases; nucleotides not matched to a gene: 4.

This chain connects TRBV28 to TRBJ1-5; D not resolved. There are 14 residues in the CDR3. CDR1 is MDHEN, CDR2 SYDVKM, per germline. V was clipped by 2 bases and J by 1 base, with 6 bases between them. The DNA for the CDR3 is TGTGCCAGCAGTTTACCAGGAAGCAATCAGCCCCAGCATTTT. Translated, it gives CASSLPGSNQPQHF.

This chain uses TRBV19 with TRBJ2-5; 7 bases match TRBD2. Germline V gene sequence: CDR1 LNHDA, CDR2 SQIVND (reference sequence). CDR3 length: 14 residues. V shed 3 bases and J 1 base; nucleotides not matched to a gene: 2. This chain's CDR3 is CASSIGRLQETQYF. The CDR3 coding sequence is TGTGCCAGTAGTATCGGGAGGCTCCAAGAGACCCAGTACTTC.

The chain employs TRBV7-2 and TRBJ2-2, with TRBD2 identical over 7 bases. CDR3 length equals 15 residues. Germline CDR1 reads SGHTA; CDR2 reads FQGNSA. J gave up 6 bases and V 1 base, and 5 bases lay outside the gene matches. In DNA, the CDR3 is TGTGCCAGCAGCTTAGACTCGGGGGGACCCGGGGAGCTGTTTTTT. Translated: CASSLDSGGPGELFF.

The CDR3 DNA reads TGTGCCAGCAGCTTAGGGACTAGCGGGACAGATACGCAGTATTTT. Its protein product is CASSLGTSGTDTQYF. The chain employs TRBV7-9 and TRBJ2-3; 11 positions match TRBD2. The CDR3 spans 15 residues. Germline V CDR1 and CDR2: SEHNR, FQNEAQ (reference sequence). V was clipped by 1 base and J by 3 bases; unmatched bases: 0.